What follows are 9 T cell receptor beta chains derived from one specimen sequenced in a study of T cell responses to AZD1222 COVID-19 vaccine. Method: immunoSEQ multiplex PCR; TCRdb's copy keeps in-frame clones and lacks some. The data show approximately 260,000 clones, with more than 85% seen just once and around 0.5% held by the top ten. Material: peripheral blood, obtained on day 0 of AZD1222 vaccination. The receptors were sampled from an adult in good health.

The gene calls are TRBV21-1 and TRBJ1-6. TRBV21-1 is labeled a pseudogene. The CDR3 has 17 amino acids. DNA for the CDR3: TGTGCCAGCAGCAAAGATCGGCTGAGCTCCTATAATTCACCCCTCCACTTT. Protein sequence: CASSKDRLSSYNSPLHF.

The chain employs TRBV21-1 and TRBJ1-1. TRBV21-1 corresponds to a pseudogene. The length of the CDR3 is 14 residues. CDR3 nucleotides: TGTGCCAGCAGCGAAGGGCCACGGGGCACTGAAGCTTTCTTT. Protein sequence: CASSEGPRGTEAFF.

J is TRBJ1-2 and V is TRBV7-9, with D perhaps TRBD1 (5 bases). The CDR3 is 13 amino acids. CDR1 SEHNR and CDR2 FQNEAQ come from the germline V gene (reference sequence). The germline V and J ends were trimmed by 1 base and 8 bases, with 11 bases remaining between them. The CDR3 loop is CASSLGAGTGYTF. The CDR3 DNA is TGTGCCAGCAGCTTAGGGGCAGGGACCGGCTACACCTTC. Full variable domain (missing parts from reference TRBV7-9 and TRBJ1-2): DTGVSQNPRHKITKRGQNVTFRCDPISEHNRLYWYRQTLGQGPEFLTYFQNEAQLEKSRLLSDRFSAERPKGSFSTLEIQRTEQGDSAMYLCASSLGAGTGYTFGSGTRLTVV.

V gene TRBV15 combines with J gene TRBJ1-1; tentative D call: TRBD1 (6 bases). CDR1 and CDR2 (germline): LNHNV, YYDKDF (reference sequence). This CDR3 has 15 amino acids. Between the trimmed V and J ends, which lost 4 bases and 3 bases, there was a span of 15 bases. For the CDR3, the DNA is TGTGCCACCAGCACCGCAACAGGGTGGGACACTGAAGCTTTCTTT. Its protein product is CATSTATGWDTEAFF.

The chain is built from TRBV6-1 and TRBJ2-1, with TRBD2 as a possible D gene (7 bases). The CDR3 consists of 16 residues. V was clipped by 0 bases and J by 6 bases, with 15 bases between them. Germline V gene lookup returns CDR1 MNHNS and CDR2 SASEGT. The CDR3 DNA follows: TGTGCCAGCAGTGAAGCCCTGGGGGGGGGCGTCAATGAGCAGTTCTTC. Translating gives CASSEALGGGVNEQFF.

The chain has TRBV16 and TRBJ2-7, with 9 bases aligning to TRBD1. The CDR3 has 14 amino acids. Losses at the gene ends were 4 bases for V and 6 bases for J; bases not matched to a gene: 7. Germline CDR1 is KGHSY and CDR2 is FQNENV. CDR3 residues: CASSPPGQGTEQYF. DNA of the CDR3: TGTGCCAGCAGCCCGCCGGGACAGGGAACCGAGCAGTACTTC.

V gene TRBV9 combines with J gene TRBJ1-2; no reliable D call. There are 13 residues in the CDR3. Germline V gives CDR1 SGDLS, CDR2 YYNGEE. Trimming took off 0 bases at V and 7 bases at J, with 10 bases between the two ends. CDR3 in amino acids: CASSVGARAGYTF. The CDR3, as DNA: TGTGCCAGCAGCGTAGGGGCGCGCGCTGGCTACACCTTC.

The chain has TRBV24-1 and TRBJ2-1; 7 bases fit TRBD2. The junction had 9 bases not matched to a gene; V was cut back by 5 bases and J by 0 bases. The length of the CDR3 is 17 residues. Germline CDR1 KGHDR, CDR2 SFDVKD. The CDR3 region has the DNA TGTGCCACCAGTGCCCCGACTAGCCCGAGCTCCTACAATGAGCAGTTCTTC. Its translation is CATSAPTSPSSYNEQFF.

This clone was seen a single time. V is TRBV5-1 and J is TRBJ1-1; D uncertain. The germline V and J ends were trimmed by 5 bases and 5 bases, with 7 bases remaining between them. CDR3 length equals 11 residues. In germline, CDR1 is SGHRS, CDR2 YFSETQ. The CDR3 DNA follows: TGCGCCAGCAGGTCGGGGACTGAAGCTTTCTTT. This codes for CASRSGTEAFF.